Each of the 21 T cell receptor beta chains below was sequenced from the same sample in a study of T cells in Graves' hyperthyroidism and ophthalmopathy (dated 2019 in TCRdb). The library relied on multiplex PCR. TCRdb names Illumina HiSeq 2000 as the instrument used. TCR beta CDR3 regions were amplified from RNA transcripts. The TCR CDR3 was subjected to a first round of RT-PCR using the HTBI primer set and the Qiagen OneStep RT-PCR kit. TCRdb reworked the public reads: Q25 trimming with fastp, MiXCR clone assembly, productive beta chains retained. Each entry is one CDR3 protein sequence, shown with its most common DNA and genes. The sample includes about 360,000 distinct CDR3 sequences, with approximately 13% observed a single time. The ten largest clonotypes hold around a tenth of the sample. Sequenced: blood. The receptors originated from a woman between 18 and 30 years old with Graves' hyperthyroidism.

This clonotype showed up many times. J is TRBJ1-1 and V is TRBV2, with D maybe TRBD1 (6 bases). Germline V gene sequence: CDR1 SNHLY, CDR2 FYNNEI. Deletions cut 4 bases from V and 5 bases from J, with 14 bases between. The CDR3 loop spans 14 amino acids. DNA of the CDR3: TGTGCCAGCAGTGTTAGGGGGTTGGGGACTGAAGCTTTCTTT. Translating gives CASSVRGLGTEAFF.

This clonotype appeared many times. CDR3 nucleotides: TGCAGTGCTAGAGTTGGGGGAGGGTCCTACGAGCAGTACTTC. This encodes CSARVGGGSYEQYF. The chain uses TRBV20-1 and TRBJ2-7; TRBD2 matches at 7 bases. The trim removed 1 base at V and 1 base at J, leaving 4 bases unmatched. The CDR3 covers 14 residues. The germline gives CDR1 DFQATT, CDR2 SNEGSKA (reference sequence).

J is TRBJ1-1 and V is TRBV27; D unresolved. The CDR3 is made up of 12 amino acids. Trimming stripped 6 bases from V and 2 bases from J, with 7 bases between. CDR1 and CDR2 from the germline V gene are MNHEY and SMNVEV (reference sequence). CDR3 DNA sequence: TGTGCCAGCAGATCCTATAACACTGAAGCTTTCTTT. This gives the protein CASRSYNTEAFF.

This chain joins TRBV18 and TRBJ2-3; D tentatively reads TRBD1 or TRBD2 (5 bases each). In germline, CDR1 is KGHSH, CDR2 LQKENI. CDR3 length: 16 residues. Between the trimmed V and J ends, which lost 4 bases and 1 base, there was a span of 15 bases. DNA of the CDR3: TGTGCCAGCTCACTCGAATCCCCGGGGCGCACAGATACGCAGTATTTT. The encoded protein is CASSLESPGRTDTQYF.

This clonotype was counted ten times or more. V gene TRBV28 combines with J gene TRBJ1-1; no reliable D call. The germline CDR1 and CDR2 sequences are MDHEN and SYDVKM. The CDR3 is 14 residues long. With 5 bases removed from V and 4 bases from J, the gap between germline ends came to 14 bases. This chain's CDR3 is CASSVTQAGTEAFF. CDR3 DNA sequence: TGTGCCAGCAGTGTCACTCAAGCGGGCACTGAAGCTTTCTTT.

To note about this clonotype: A much larger clone is a single base away; this may be a read error. The rearrangement uses TRBV28 and TRBJ1-4; the D gene is possibly TRBD1 (5 bases). Trimming took off 8 bases at V and 7 bases at J, with 17 bases between the two ends. This CDR3 spans 14 amino acids. Germline CDR1 reads MDHEN; CDR2 reads SYDVKM. The DNA for the CDR3 is TGTGCCAGCGTAGCCGGGGCAGCCGTTGAAAAACTGTTTTTT. Its translation is CASVAGAAVEKLFF.

This clonotype was recorded many times. The V gene is TRBV5-1, the J gene TRBJ2-7, with D possibly being TRBD1 or TRBD2 (6 bases each). This CDR3 has 14 residues. Germline V CDR1 and CDR2: SGHRS, YFSETQ. V was cut by 0 bases and J by 2 bases, with 9 bases left in between. CDR3 protein: CASSLERGPYEQYF. In DNA, the CDR3 is TGCGCCAGCAGCTTGGAACGGGGGCCCTACGAGCAGTACTTC. Drawing the rest from reference TRBV5-1 and TRBJ2-7, the complete variable domain is KAGVTQTPRYLIKTRGQQVTLSCSPISGHRSVSWYQQTPGQGLQFLFEYFSETQRNKGNFPGRFSGRQFSNSRSEMNVSTLELGDSALYLCASSLERGPYEQYFGPGTRLTVT.

The rearrangement links TRBV20-1 to TRBJ2-3, with 10 positions matching TRBD2. Per the germline V gene, CDR1 is DFQATT and CDR2 is SNEGSKA (reference sequence). V trimming: 6 bases; J trimming: 4 bases; junction bases outside the gene matches: 10. This CDR3 is 15 amino acids long. The CDR3 region has the DNA TGCAGTGCCTGGACTAGCGGTGACGCCGCAGATACGCAGTATTTT. Translating gives CSAWTSGDAADTQYF.

In its sample, this clonotype was seen many times. V and J are TRBV12-3 or TRBV12-4 and TRBJ1-4; 8 nucleotides match TRBD1. Trimming at V came to 6 bases and at J to 12 bases, leaving 6 bases not matched to a gene. The CDR3 consists of 12 residues. CDR3 sequence: CASSPTDRELFF. The CDR3 DNA reads as TGTGCCAGCAGCCCAACGGACAGGGAACTGTTTTTT.

This clonotype has just a few counts. This chain uses TRBV12-3 or TRBV12-4 with TRBJ2-5, with a tentative D call TRBD2 (5 bases). V was cut by 4 bases and J by 1 base, with 10 bases left in between. The CDR3 length is 14 residues. The CDR3 DNA follows: TGTGCCAGCAGTTCAAGGGCGGGCCAAGAGACCCAGTACTTC. Translation: CASSSRAGQETQYF.

This clonotype was picked up many times. The chain links TRBV29-1 to TRBJ1-2, with D hard to call. The germline V and J ends were trimmed by 3 bases and 8 bases, with 16 bases remaining between them. The CDR3 extends over 13 amino acids. The germline V gene encodes CDR1 SQVTM and CDR2 ANQGSEA. In DNA form, the CDR3 reads TGCAGCGTTGATTTTGGGAGGCCCGGGGGCTACACCTTC. It encodes CSVDFGRPGGYTF.

This clonotype was seen many times. The chain uses TRBV3-1 and TRBJ1-2; D not resolved. Per the germline V gene, CDR1 is LGHDT and CDR2 is YNNKEL (reference sequence). CDR3 size: 14 residues. V shed 0 bases and J shed 4 bases, with 9 bases lying between them. CDR3 residues: CASSQDSTSYGYTF. CDR3 in DNA: TGTGCCAGCAGCCAAGACAGTACAAGCTATGGCTACACCTTC.

This clonotype has at least ten counts. The chain carries TRBV2 and TRBJ1-5, with TRBD1 matching 8 bases. CDR1 SNHLY and CDR2 FYNNEI come from the germline V gene. Unmatched junction bases numbered 10, after V lost 4 bases and J lost 8 bases. CDR3 length equals 15 residues. In DNA form, the CDR3 reads TGTGCCAGCAGTGCCGGGACAGGCCCCGCCGAGCCCCAGCATTTT. This gives the protein CASSAGTGPAEPQHF. Full variable domain (missing parts from reference TRBV2 and TRBJ1-5): EPEVTQTPSHQVTQMGQEVILRCVPISNHLYFYWYRQILGQKVEFLVSFYNNEISEKSEIFDDQFSVERPDGSNFTLKIRSTKLEDSAMYFCASSAGTGPAEPQHFGDGTRLSIL.

The chain couples TRBV4-1 to TRBJ1-1, with no clear D. V lost 1 base, J lost 4 bases, and 10 bases lay in between. Germline CDR1 is MGHRA and CDR2 is YSYEKL. CDR3 length: 14 amino acids. The CDR3 sequence is CASSQGRISTEAFF. CDR3 sequence (DNA): TGCGCCAGCAGCCAAGGGAGGATAAGCACTGAAGCTTTCTTT.

This clonotype was seen at least ten times. The V and J genes are TRBV6-5 and TRBJ2-1; D not certain. The CDR3 loop spans 12 amino acids. Germline V gene data show CDR1 as MNHEY and CDR2 as SVGAGI. V was pared by 0 bases and J by 13 bases, with 10 bases between. CDR3 region: CASSYSPLDQFF. The CDR3 DNA reads as TGTGCCAGCAGTTACTCGCCACTGGACCAGTTCTTC.

This chain links TRBV6-1 with TRBJ2-7, with D maybe TRBD1 (6 bases). Per the germline V gene, CDR1 is MNHNS and CDR2 is SASEGT. V was clipped by 5 bases and J by 1 base, with 18 bases between them. This CDR3 spans 16 amino acids. This CDR3 is CASSRGDTSESYEQYF. CDR3 DNA: TGTGCCAGCAGTCGTGGGGACACTTCAGAATCCTACGAGCAGTACTTC.

This clonotype was found many times. The chain uses TRBV28 and TRBJ1-1; D might be TRBD1 (6 bases). CDR3 size: 13 residues. Germline lookup yields CDR1 MDHEN and CDR2 SYDVKM. V was trimmed by 6 bases and J by 5 bases, leaving 13 bases between them. The DNA of the CDR3 is TGTGCCAGCAGAAATACAGGGAGGACTGAAGCTTTCTTT. Its protein is CASRNTGRTEAFF.

The table lists this clonotype with a few counts. The chain links TRBV6-1 to TRBJ1-4; maybe TRBD1 (5 bases). V was shortened by 3 bases and J by 11 bases, with 19 bases between the two germline ends. This CDR3 spans 15 amino acids. Per the germline V gene, CDR1 is MNHNS and CDR2 is SASEGT. The chain's CDR3 is CASSDQDRVGGKLFF. Written as DNA, the CDR3 is TGTGCCAGCAGTGATCAGGACCGGGTCGGGGGGAAACTGTTTTTT.

At least ten counts were recorded for this clonotype. The genes are TRBV15 and TRBJ2-3; D uncertain. V was clipped by 3 bases and J by 3 bases, with 16 bases between them. The CDR3 runs 16 residues. Germline lookup yields CDR1 LNHNV and CDR2 YYDKDF (reference sequence). The CDR3 DNA sequence: TGTGCCACCAGCAGCCGCAGCGAAGGATGGACAGATACGCAGTATTTT. This codes for CATSSRSEGWTDTQYF.

The sample holds many counts of this clonotype. This chain uses TRBV7-2 with TRBJ2-3, with 14 bases that match TRBD2. CDR1 is SGHTA and CDR2 is FQGNSA in the germline V gene. The CDR3 has 17 residues. Trimming removed 5 bases from V and 5 bases from J; junction bases left unmatched: 9. The CDR3 protein is CASSLPGLAGGKDTQYF. The CDR3 nucleotides read TGTGCCAGCAGCCTTCCAGGACTAGCGGGGGGTAAAGATACGCAGTATTTT.

The sample holds many counts of this clonotype. The chain is built from TRBV5-1 and TRBJ2-7, with D hard to call. Germline V gene sequence: CDR1 SGHRS, CDR2 YFSETQ. The CDR3 loop spans 10 amino acids. The germline V and J ends were trimmed by 4 bases and 5 bases, with 4 bases remaining between them. CDR3 sequence: CASSPNEQYF. CDR3 coding DNA: TGCGCCAGCAGCCCAAACGAGCAGTACTTC.